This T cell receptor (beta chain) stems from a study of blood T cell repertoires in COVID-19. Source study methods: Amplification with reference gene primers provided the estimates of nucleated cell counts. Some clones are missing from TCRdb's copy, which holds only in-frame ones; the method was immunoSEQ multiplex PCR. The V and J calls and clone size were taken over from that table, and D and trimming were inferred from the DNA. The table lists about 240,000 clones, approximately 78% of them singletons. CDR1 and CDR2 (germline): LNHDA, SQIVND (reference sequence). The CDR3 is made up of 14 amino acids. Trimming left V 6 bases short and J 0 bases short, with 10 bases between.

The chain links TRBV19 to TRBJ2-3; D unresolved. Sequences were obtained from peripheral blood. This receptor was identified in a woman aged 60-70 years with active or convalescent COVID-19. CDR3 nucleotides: TGTGCCAGTAGGGAAACTACTAGCACAGATACGCAGTATTTT. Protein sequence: CASRETTSTDTQYF.